Each of the 31 T cell receptor beta chains below was sequenced from the same sample in a study of T cells in Graves' hyperthyroidism and ophthalmopathy. Amplification targeted TCR beta CDR3 regions from RNA transcripts. Carried out on the TCR CDR3, a first-round RT-PCR used the HTBI primer set. Each CDR3 protein gets one entry after TCRdb re-called the multiplex PCR reads with MiXCR. The repertoire holds 380,000 or so distinct CDR3 sequences, with about a fifth as singletons. Sequencing used blood. These receptors all stem from a woman aged 18-35 years with Graves' hyperthyroidism.

The sample holds many counts of this clonotype. The rearrangement joins TRBV2 to TRBJ1-1; the match to TRBD1 covers 9 bases. Trimming at V came to 6 bases and at J to 4 bases, leaving 3 bases not matched to a gene. Germline values: CDR1 SNHLY, CDR2 FYNNEI. The CDR3 is 13 residues long. The CDR3 region is CASRETGGTEAFF. In DNA form, the CDR3 reads TGTGCCAGCAGAGAGACAGGGGGCACTGAAGCTTTCTTT.

Many counts were recorded for this clonotype. V usage is TRBV6-5 and J usage is TRBJ1-2, with D maybe TRBD1 (5 bases). CDR3 size: 13 residues. V lost 4 bases and J lost 4, with 10 bases in between. Per germline, CDR1 MNHEY and CDR2 SVGAGI. The CDR3 DNA reads TGTGCCAGCAGTTTACAGGCTTTCTATGGCTACACCTTC. This encodes CASSLQAFYGYTF.

This clonotype turned up a few times. This chain connects TRBV4-1 to TRBJ1-2; tentative D call: TRBD1 (6 bases). Deletions cut 1 base from V and 2 bases from J, with 11 bases between. The CDR3 is 15 residues long. Germline CDR1 and CDR2: MGHRA and YSYEKL. The CDR3 spells CASSQGGQSNYGYTF. The CDR3 region has the DNA TGCGCCAGCAGCCAAGGTGGACAGTCCAACTATGGCTACACCTTC.

This clonotype was observed many times. V and J are TRBV6-2 or TRBV6-3 and TRBJ1-5; D uncertain. The CDR3 runs to 17 residues. Germline CDR1 reads MNHEY; CDR2 reads SVGEGT. Trimming removed 2 bases at V and 1 base at J, with 15 bases between. Here the CDR3 DNA reads TGTGCCAGCAGTTACGAGCAGGCTAGACGGAGCAATCAGCCCCAGCATTTT. Amino acids: CASSYEQARRSNQPQHF.

This clonotype turned up a few times. Since a much larger clone is just one base distant, this may be a read error. Here the CDR3 omits its conserved ending phenylalanine or tryptophan, so a read error is the likely source. This chain links TRBV4-1 with TRBJ2-2; a possible D gene is TRBD1 (6 bases). V lost 3 bases to trimming and J lost 1 base, with 9 bases between them. The CDR3 has 15 residues. CDR1 MGHRA and CDR2 YSYEKL come from the germline V gene. The CDR3 DNA reads TGCGCCAGCAGCCACCGGACAGAGAACACCGGGGAGCTGTTTGTT. This sequence encodes CASSHRTENTGELFV.

This clonotype came up many times. The gene calls are TRBV30 and TRBJ2-5; TRBD2 aligns across 10 bases. The CDR3 covers 14 residues. CDR1 is GTSNPN and CDR2 is SVGIG in the germline V gene (reference sequence). With 3 bases clipped from V and 2 bases from J, the junction kept 3 bases outside the gene matches. CDR3 sequence (DNA): TGTGCCTGGAGCGGAGCGGGGGGGCAAGAGACCCAGTACTTC. Its protein product is CAWSGAGGQETQYF.

This clonotype showed up many times. V gene TRBV27 combines with J gene TRBJ2-7; 8 bases map to TRBD2. Germline V gene sequence: CDR1 MNHEY, CDR2 SMNVEV (reference sequence). V shed 5 bases and J 3 bases; nucleotides not matched to a gene: 12. This CDR3 region has 16 residues. The CDR3 loop is CASSPRVAGGFYEQYF. The CDR3 DNA reads TGTGCCAGCAGTCCGCGAGTGGCGGGGGGCTTCTACGAGCAGTACTTC.

This clonotype was picked up many times. This chain links TRBV6-5 with TRBJ1-6; D unclear. The V end was cut by 6 bases, the J end by 7 bases, with 16 bases between. CDR1 MNHEY and CDR2 SVGAGI come from the germline V gene. There are 15 residues in the CDR3. The DNA for the CDR3 is TGTGCCAGCAGACTAAAAGGGAAGAGCAATTCACCCCTCCACTTT. Its protein is CASRLKGKSNSPLHF.

This clonotype came up many times. The chain employs TRBV12-3 or TRBV12-4 and TRBJ2-7, with unresolved D. The V end lost 7 bases, the J end lost 3 bases, and 13 bases lay between the germline ends. The CDR3 loop spans 13 amino acids. The chain's CDR3 is CASTMGSYYEQYF. CDR3 nucleotides: TGTGCCAGCACCATGGGTAGTTACTACGAGCAGTACTTC.

CDR3 nucleotides: TGTGCCAGCAGCTTAGGCTCCTTGTCCACCTACGAGCAGTACTTC. Translated, it gives CASSLGSLSTYEQYF. The V gene is TRBV13, the J gene TRBJ2-7; no clear D gene. The V end lost 0 bases, the J end lost 2 bases, and 11 bases lay between the germline ends. The germline V gene has CDR1 PRHDT and CDR2 FYEKMQ (reference sequence). CDR3 length equals 15 residues. Based on the CDR3 plus reference TRBV13 and TRBJ2-7, the full variable domain is AAGVIQSPRHLIKEKRETATLKCYPIPRHDTVYWYQQGPGQDPQFLISFYEKMQSDKGSIPDRFSAQQFSDYHSELNMSSLELGDSALYFCASSLGSLSTYEQYFGPGTRLTVT.

This clonotype was detected once. The V call is TRBV2, the J call TRBJ2-7, with 8 positions matching TRBD1. This CDR3 is 14 amino acids long. Germline trimming cut 3 bases from V and 2 bases from J; bases unmatched to any gene: 3. CDR1 and CDR2 (germline): SNHLY, FYNNEI. For the CDR3, the DNA is TGTGCCAGCAGTGACGGACAGGGTCCCTACGAGCAGTACTTC. This translates into CASSDGQGPYEQYF. The complete variable domain, with remaining parts taken from reference TRBV2 and TRBJ2-7, reads EPEVTQTPSHQVTQMGQEVILRCVPISNHLYFYWYRQILGQKVEFLVSFYNNEISEKSEIFDDQFSVERPDGSNFTLKIRSTKLEDSAMYFCASSDGQGPYEQYFGPGTRLTVT.

This clonotype turned up a few times. The chain couples TRBV14 to TRBJ2-7; D is unresolved. Germline V gene sequence: CDR1 SGHDN, CDR2 FVKESK. The CDR3 loop spans 14 amino acids. Trimming removed 4 bases at V and 1 base at J, with 11 bases between. The CDR3 DNA reads TGTGCCAGCAGCCTCTATGGCTCATCCTACGAGCAGTACTTC. This sequence encodes CASSLYGSSYEQYF.

This clonotype was detected many times. The V call is TRBV3-1, the J call TRBJ2-2; D gene ambiguous. Germline V CDR1 and CDR2: LGHDT, YNNKEL (reference sequence). The CDR3 runs to 14 residues. Trimming took 4 bases from V and 7 from J, leaving 13 bases between them. CDR3 bases: TGTGCCAGCAGCCCCCCGAAAGCGAGCGGGGAGCTGTTTTTT. It codes for CASSPPKASGELFF.

This clonotype has a count of ten or more. Written as DNA, the CDR3 is TGTGCCACCAGTGCCGAGGGCAATCAGCCCCAGCATTTT. It encodes CATSAEGNQPQHF. This chain joins TRBV24-1 and TRBJ1-5; unclear D gene. Per the germline V gene, CDR1 is KGHDR and CDR2 is SFDVKD. The CDR3 sequence is 13 residues long. V shed 5 bases and J shed 2 bases, with 6 bases lying between them.

This clonotype was detected a few times. The gene calls are TRBV12-3 or TRBV12-4 and TRBJ1-6; D is unresolved. V lost 6 bases and J lost 2, with 8 bases in between. There are 14 residues in the CDR3. The CDR3 nucleotides are TGTGCCAGCAGCCCACGTACCTATAATTCACCCCTCCACTTT. It translates to CASSPRTYNSPLHF.

This clonotype was counted ten times or more. The J gene is TRBJ1-2, the V gene TRBV24-1; TRBD1 matches at 7 bases. V was clipped by 4 bases and J by 10 bases; unmatched bases: 8. The CDR3 runs to 13 residues. Looked up from germline, CDR1 is KGHDR and CDR2 is SFDVKD. The CDR3 is CATSEPTGKDYTF. In DNA, the CDR3 is TGTGCCACCAGTGAGCCGACAGGGAAGGACTACACCTTC.

This clonotype was found many times. The chain uses TRBV7-3 and TRBJ1-1; TRBD1 matches 7 bases. The CDR3 totals 14 residues. The germline gives CDR1 SGHTA, CDR2 FQGTGA. V was clipped by 4 bases and J by 4 bases; unmatched bases: 6. The CDR3 here is CASSYQGEGTEAFF. Written as DNA, the CDR3 is TGTGCCAGCAGCTACCAGGGGGAGGGCACTGAAGCTTTCTTT.

This clonotype was seen only a few times. V is TRBV24-1 and J is TRBJ1-5; D is perhaps TRBD1 (5 bases). The CDR3 loop spans 14 amino acids. Per germline, CDR1 KGHDR and CDR2 SFDVKD. Trimming pared 4 bases from V and 6 bases from J, leaving 12 bases between. The CDR3, as DNA: TGTGCCACCAGTGAGTCAGGGAGAGTTCAGCCCCAGCATTTT. Translated: CATSESGRVQPQHF.

This clonotype was observed once. This chain connects TRBV20-1 to TRBJ2-7; D is tentatively TRBD1 or TRBD2 (7 bases each). The CDR3 has 13 amino acids. V was cut by 4 bases and J by 4 bases, with 14 bases left in between. Germline-derived CDR1 and CDR2 are DFQATT and SNEGSKA (reference sequence). DNA of the CDR3: TGCAGTGCTACCAGGGGGGGCCTATACGAGCAGTACTTC. Translation gives CSATRGGLYEQYF.

The chain carries TRBV9 and TRBJ1-3; D perhaps matches TRBD1 (6 bases). V was cut by 3 bases and J by 4 bases, with 14 bases left in between. CDR3 length: 15 amino acids. In germline, CDR1 is SGDLS, CDR2 YYNGEE. CDR3 nucleotide sequence: TGTGCCAGCAGCGGACCAACAGGGAAAGGAAACACCATATATTTT. Translating gives CASSGPTGKGNTIYF. Complete variable domain (other parts from reference TRBV9 and TRBJ1-3): DSGVTQTPKHLITATGQRVTLRCSPRSGDLSVYWYQQSLDQGLQFLIQYYNGEERAKGNILERFSAQQFPDLHSELNLSSLELGDSALYFCASSGPTGKGNTIYFGEGSWLTVV.

This clonotype was picked up many times. V is TRBV12-3 or TRBV12-4 and J is TRBJ1-1; TRBD1 aligns across 8 bases. V lost 6 bases and J lost 5; bases outside the gene matches: 8. This CDR3 is built from 14 residues. DNA for the CDR3: TGTGCCAGCAGGCTACAGGGGGTAGGAACTGAAGCTTTCTTT. It translates to CASRLQGVGTEAFF.

This clonotype was counted many times. V is TRBV11-2 and J is TRBJ1-2; tentatively, D is TRBD1 (5 bases). V was cut by 5 bases and J by 4 bases, with 11 bases left in between. The CDR3 sequence is 13 residues long. Germline values: CDR1 SGHAT, CDR2 FQNNGV. Here the CDR3 reads CASSKTEFYGYTF. The CDR3 DNA is TGTGCCAGCAGCAAGACAGAATTCTATGGCTACACCTTC.

This clonotype showed up just a few times. DNA for the CDR3: TGTGCCACCAGCAGAGTTCGGACCGGGGAGCTGTTTTTT. Its protein product is CATSRVRTGELFF. This sequence joins TRBV15 and TRBJ2-2; D is uncertain. The CDR3 has 13 amino acids. Germline V gene lookup returns CDR1 LNHNV and CDR2 YYDKDF (reference sequence). V lost 1 base and J 5 bases, leaving 5 bases between the germline ends.

This clonotype came up many times. The chain carries TRBV27 and TRBJ2-7; TRBD2 might be the D (6 bases). CDR1 is MNHEY, CDR2 SMNVEV, per germline (reference sequence). There are 13 residues in the CDR3. Trimming shortened V by 8 bases and J by 0 bases, and 11 bases separated the two germline ends. CDR3 loop: CASSSSVSYEQYF. The CDR3 DNA is TGTGCCAGCTCATCTAGCGTCTCCTACGAGCAGTACTTC.

The rearrangement joins TRBV6-2 or TRBV6-3 to TRBJ1-2; 7 bases align to TRBD1. This CDR3 is 12 amino acids long. CDR1 and CDR2 (germline): MNHEY, SVGEGT. V gave up 8 bases and J gave up 8 bases; unmatched junction bases: 8. In DNA form, the CDR3 reads TGTGCCAGCGGGACAGCTCTGGAAGGCTACACCTTC. Its translation: CASGTALEGYTF.

This clonotype was seen ten or more times. J is TRBJ2-7 and V is TRBV29-1; TRBD1 matches at 10 bases. The V and J ends lost 6 bases and 4 bases, in that order; junction bases with no gene match: 6. Germline-derived CDR1 and CDR2 are SQVTM and ANQGSEA. This CDR3 comprises 13 residues. The CDR3 sequence: CSVRGDRGYEQYF. For the CDR3, the DNA is TGCAGCGTCAGAGGGGACAGGGGTTACGAGCAGTACTTC.

This clonotype was counted many times. CDR3 nucleotides: TGTGCCAGCAGCTTCAGGGGGCGCCGGACCGGGGAGCTGTTTTTT. As protein: CASSFRGRRTGELFF. The chain joins TRBV7-2 to TRBJ2-2, with TRBD1 identical over 8 bases. This CDR3 contains 15 residues. Trimming at V came to 3 bases and at J to 5 bases, leaving 5 bases not matched to a gene. Germline V CDR1 and CDR2: SGHTA, FQGNSA.

This clonotype was detected a few times. Possible read error: a much larger clone is one base away. Lacking the conserved final phenylalanine or tryptophan, this CDR3 likely reflects a read error. The chain couples TRBV12-3 or TRBV12-4 to TRBJ2-3; D is uncertain. The CDR3 runs to 13 residues. V shed 5 bases and J shed 5 bases, with 11 bases lying between them. CDR3 in DNA: TGTGCCAGCAGTGCCATATGGGGAGATACGCAGTATTGT. Translating gives CASSAIWGDTQYC.

Many counts were recorded for this clonotype. The rearrangement uses TRBV11-2 and TRBJ2-7; D uncertain. The length of the CDR3 is 14 residues. In germline, CDR1 is SGHAT, CDR2 FQNNGV. V lost 5 bases, J lost 2 bases, and 13 bases lay in between. DNA for the CDR3: TGTGCCAGCAGCCCTACCGGCGGTACCTACGAGCAGTACTTC. This gives the protein CASSPTGGTYEQYF.

The rearrangement links TRBV29-1 to TRBJ2-7; D is possibly TRBD2 (7 bases). Trimming removed 4 bases from V and 0 bases from J, with 16 bases in between. Germline V gene lookup returns CDR1 SQVTM and CDR2 ANQGSEA. This CDR3 has 15 amino acids. CDR3 amino acids: CSVAGGGLFSYEQYF. The CDR3 nucleotides are TGCAGCGTTGCAGGCGGGGGCCTTTTCTCCTACGAGCAGTACTTC.

As regards this clonotype: A much larger clone lies a single base off, so this may be a read error. The limits of the CDR3 on the DNA are not certain, so only TCRdb's listed CDR3 is given. The V and J genes are TRBV5-1 and TRBJ1-2; TRBD1 is the table's D call, not checked against the DNA. Germline V gene data show CDR1 as SGHRS and CDR2 as YFSETQ. A total of 14 residues make up the CDR3, ends included. The CDR3 region is CASSFGTGSTGYAF.